A selection of T cell receptor beta chains follows, all from one sample in a study of T cell responses to AZD1222 COVID-19 vaccine. TCRdb's copy holds only in-frame clones and misses some; the assay was immunoSEQ multiplex PCR. The sample consists of 100,000 to 150,000 clones, over 75% of them appearing once. Sequencing was performed on peripheral blood, taken on day 0 of AZD1222 vaccination. These receptors were obtained from an adult in good health. The CDR3 runs from the conserved cysteine through the conserved F or W. The D gene is left open where the match is weak. Size values are once, few and many counts, or a class for expanded clones, and some rows have none.

v_gene	abundance	d_gene	len	j_gene	CDR3aa	CDR3nt
TRBV10-3	once	-	15	TRBJ2-3	CAISEQAPSTDTQYF	TGTGCCATCAGTGAGCAGGCCCCAAGCACAGATACGCAGTATTTT
TRBV19	-	TRBD2	15	TRBJ2-5	CASSIQRGIQETQYF	TGTGCCAGTAGTATCCAGCGGGGGATACAAGAGACCCAGTACTTC
TRBV7-3	-	TRBD2	16	TRBJ2-1	CASSLAGGPQGNEQFF	TGTGCCAGCAGCCTAGCGGGGGGCCCCCAGGGCAATGAGCAGTTCTTC
TRBV7-2	-	TRBD2	16	TRBJ2-5	CASSTRTSPILETQYF	TGTGCCAGCAGCACCCGGACTAGTCCCATTTTAGAGACCCAGTACTTC
TRBV5-8	-	TRBD1	16	TRBJ1-5	CASSLGDRGLGQPQHF	TGTGCCAGCAGCTTGGGGGACAGGGGATTGGGTCAGCCCCAGCATTTT
TRBV12-3/TRBV12-4	-	-	12	TRBJ1-1	CALRGPNTEAFF	TGTGCCTTAAGGGGCCCGAACACTGAAGCTTTCTTT
TRBV9	-	TRBD2	16	TRBJ2-7	CASSALGLAGPYEQYF	TGTGCCAGCAGCGCCCTGGGACTAGCAGGCCCCTACGAGCAGTACTTC
TRBV9	-	-	13	TRBJ1-6	CASSVGYNSPLHF	TGTGCCAGCAGCGTGGGGTATAATTCACCCCTCCACTTT
TRBV24-1	-	TRBD1	14	TRBJ2-3	CATRIGQGADTQYF	TGTGCCACCAGGATCGGACAGGGCGCAGATACGCAGTATTTT
TRBV6-5	-	-	14	TRBJ1-1	CASSYANGITEAFF	TGTGCCAGCAGTTATGCAAACGGAATCACTGAAGCTTTCTTT
TRBV6-2/TRBV6-3	-	-	19	TRBJ1-2	CASSYPLMGARRRDSGYTF	TGTGCCAGCAGTTATCCACTGATGGGCGCACGAAGACGGGACTCTGGCTACACCTTC
TRBV27	-	-	15	TRBJ1-5	CASSAGTYGNQPQHF	TGTGCCAGCAGTGCCGGGACGTATGGCAATCAGCCCCAGCATTTT
TRBV5-1	-	TRBD2	15	TRBJ2-7	CASSLRGLAGDEQYF	TGCGCCAGCAGCCTGAGAGGGCTAGCGGGGGACGAGCAGTACTTC
TRBV19	-	-	15	TRBJ1-3	CASSMNPGSGNTIYF	TGTGCCAGTAGTATGAACCCGGGCTCTGGAAACACCATATATTTT
TRBV6-5	-	-	14	TRBJ2-2	CASLTGVNTGELFF	TGTGCCAGCCTTACAGGAGTGAACACCGGGGAGCTGTTTTTT
TRBV4-2	-	-	15	TRBJ2-2	CASSQLSGDTGELFF	TGTGCCAGCAGCCAATTATCAGGAGACACCGGGGAGCTGTTTTTT
TRBV20-1	-	-	11	TRBJ1-2	CSARTNRSYTF	TGCAGTGCTAGAACCAATAGAAGCTACACCTTC
TRBV13	-	TRBD1	15	TRBJ1-6	CASSNGDRDSSPLHF	TGTGCCAGCAGCAATGGGGACAGGGATAGTTCACCCCTCCACTTT
TRBV7-9	once	-	17	TRBJ1-2	CASSFKGVGSFNYGYTF	TGTGCCAGCAGCTTCAAGGGGGTGGGTTCCTTCAACTATGGCTACACCTTC
TRBV4-1	-	-	13	TRBJ1-1	CASSPDPNTEAFF	TGCGCCAGCAGCCCGGACCCGAACACTGAAGCTTTCTTT
TRBV4-3	-	-	17	TRBJ1-6	CASSRGATEPYNSPLHF	TGCGCCAGCAGCCGGGGAGCCACGGAGCCCTATAATTCACCCCTCCACTTT
TRBV4-1	-	-	14	TRBJ2-7	CASSQVEVSYEQYF	TGCGCCAGCAGCCAAGTAGAAGTCTCCTACGAGCAGTACTTC
TRBV5-1	-	TRBD1	15	TRBJ2-2	CASSLEDRVNGELFF	TGCGCCAGCAGCTTGGAGGACAGGGTAAACGGGGAGCTGTTTTTT
TRBV6-2/TRBV6-3	once	-	14	TRBJ1-2	CASSPSTEGYGYTF	TGTGCCAGCAGCCCATCAACAGAGGGATATGGCTACACCTTC
TRBV4-2	-	TRBD1	16	TRBJ2-7	CASSQRLDRVPYEQYF	TGTGCCAGCAGCCAACGTCTGGACAGGGTTCCCTACGAGCAGTACTTC
TRBV2	-	-	16	TRBJ1-3	CASSEGPSVTGNTIYF	TGTGCCAGCAGTGAAGGCCCATCTGTAACTGGAAACACCATATATTTT
TRBV5-6	-	-	15	TRBJ1-6	CASSSPTHDNSPLHF	TGTGCCAGCAGCTCACCGACACACGATAATTCACCCCTCCACTTT
TRBV28	-	-	13	TRBJ1-4	CASRMLAHEKLFF	TGTGCCAGCAGAATGTTGGCGCATGAAAAACTGTTTTTT
TRBV6-6	-	-	16	TRBJ2-2	CASSYFSGTNTGELFF	TGTGCCAGCAGTTACTTCTCGGGGACCAACACCGGGGAGCTGTTTTTT
TRBV4-2	-	TRBD2	16	TRBJ2-1	CASSQDSAGGRDEQFF	TGTGCCAGCAGCCAAGACTCAGCGGGGGGCCGGGATGAGCAGTTCTTC
TRBV5-4	-	-	13	TRBJ2-7	CASSFGPSSEQYF	TGTGCCAGCAGCTTCGGGCCCTCTAGTGAGCAGTACTTC
TRBV5-1	-	TRBD1	13	TRBJ1-1	CASSPGQETEAFF	TGCGCCAGCAGCCCCGGACAGGAAACTGAAGCTTTCTTT
TRBV5-4	-	-	16	TRBJ1-2	CASSLALMRTGYGYTF	TGTGCCAGCAGCTTGGCTCTTATGAGGACGGGCTATGGCTACACCTTC
TRBV24-1	-	-	14	TRBJ2-2	CATSEGRVSGELFF	TGTGCCACCAGTGAGGGTCGGGTATCCGGGGAGCTGTTTTTT
TRBV10-1	-	-	12	TRBJ1-1	CASSGGVTEAFF	TGCGCCAGCAGTGGTGGGGTTACTGAAGCTTTCTTT
TRBV28	-	TRBD1	13	TRBJ1-1	CASSFRGRTEAFF	TGTGCCAGCAGTTTCAGGGGGCGGACTGAAGCTTTCTTT
TRBV6-5	-	-	15	TRBJ2-7	CASSYFRQQNYEQYF	TGTGCCAGCAGCTACTTCCGACAGCAAAACTACGAGCAGTACTTC
TRBV28	-	-	16	TRBJ1-3	CASSLLRLMAGNTIYF	TGTGCCAGCAGTTTATTGAGGCTGATGGCTGGAAACACCATATATTTT
TRBV5-6	-	-	11	TRBJ1-2	CASSSDGVATF	TGTGCCAGCAGTTCGGACGGTGTCGCAACCTTC
TRBV19	-	-	15	TRBJ1-2	CASSILIQVPGGYTF	TGTGCCAGTAGTATACTGATACAGGTTCCCGGCGGCTACACCTTC
TRBV6-4	-	TRBD2	14	TRBJ2-3	CASSPSGGTDTQYF	TGTGCCAGCAGTCCTAGCGGGGGAACTGATACGCAGTATTTT
TRBV15	-	-	16	TRBJ1-1	CATSRDSLGAYTEAFF	TGTGCCACCAGCAGAGATTCTTTGGGGGCTTACACTGAAGCTTTCTTT
TRBV10-1	-	-	12	TRBJ1-1	CASSSMNTEAFF	TGCGCCAGTAGCAGTATGAACACTGAAGCTTTCTTT
TRBV7-9	once	-	16	TRBJ1-2	CASSLEGDIAADGYTF	TGTGCCAGCAGCTTAGAAGGAGACATCGCCGCCGATGGCTACACCTTC
TRBV7-2	-	-	16	TRBJ1-2	CASSLSLRTDLWGYTF	TGTGCCAGCAGCCTCTCGCTAAGGACAGACCTCTGGGGCTACACCTTC
TRBV5-8	-	TRBD1	13	TRBJ2-5	CASSWDRGGTQYF	TGTGCCAGCAGTTGGGACAGGGGAGGGACCCAGTACTTC
TRBV7-2	few	-	18	TRBJ2-2	CASSLDTRGALYTGELFF	TGTGCCAGCAGCTTAGATACGCGGGGAGCACTGTACACCGGGGAGCTGTTTTTT
TRBV12-5	-	TRBD1	15	TRBJ2-1	CASALGGLSYNEQFF	TGTGCTAGTGCCTTAGGGGGCCTCTCCTACAATGAGCAGTTCTTC
TRBV6-1	-	TRBD1	16	TRBJ1-5	CASSAGTGHSNQPQHF	TGTGCCAGCAGTGCCGGGACAGGTCATAGCAATCAGCCCCAGCATTTT
TRBV5-1	-	TRBD2	15	TRBJ2-1	CASSLTSGFNNEQFF	TGCGCCAGCAGCTTAACTAGCGGGTTCAACAATGAGCAGTTCTTC
TRBV30	-	-	11	TRBJ2-5	CAWGALETQYF	TGTGCCTGGGGGGCTCTAGAGACCCAGTACTTC
TRBV9	-	-	14	TRBJ1-6	CASSVEGGNSPLHF	TGTGCCAGCAGCGTAGAGGGAGGGAATTCACCCCTCCACTTT